This TCR beta chain stems from a study of blood T cell repertoires in COVID-19. Study-level information: PBMCs, B-cell-depleted T cells, or T cells were the source of the cDNA or gDNA that made up the material.

Methods used by the authors: Counts of nucleated cells, estimated from reference gene primer amplification, were obtained. Data came from immunoSEQ multiplex PCR; TCRdb stores just in-frame clones and leaves some out. V and J calls and clone size follow that table, whereas D and trimming were derived from the DNA. The sample has 180,000 or so clones; roughly 90% are singletons. Study members were between roughly 18 and 100 years old and lived in roughly 24 US regions. Self-reported history from a screening survey and questionnaire set each donor's cohort. The junction had 12 bases not matched to a gene; V was cut back by 2 bases and J by 7 bases. Germline V gives CDR1 MGHDK, CDR2 SYGVNS. The length of the CDR3 is 16 residues.

The receptor was isolated from a human donor with acute COVID-19. The donor label of this sample is uncertain. The sequencing sample was made of PBMCs or T cells enriched from blood (not recorded which). The chain uses TRBV25-1 and TRBJ1-2, with TRBD1 matching 8 bases. CDR3 nucleotides: TGTGCCAGCAGTGAACCACTAGGACAGGGCCTTGTTGGCTACACCTTC. Translation gives CASSEPLGQGLVGYTF.